Sequencing of this TCR beta chain was carried out in a study of shared clonotypes between healthy human individuals. Deep-level assay runs were performed. Ten immunoSEQ deep assay plates held the unsorted PBMC DNA. Sequencing was performed with immunoSEQ multiplex PCR; in TCRdb, only in-frame clones are kept and a portion is missing. The data contain about half a million clones, about 84% of them singletons. V gave up 4 bases and J gave up 4 bases, with 7 bases separating them. Germline V gives CDR1 MDHEN, CDR2 SYDVKM. The CDR3 totals 12 residues. V gene TRBV28 combines with J gene TRBJ1-1, with D unclear. This receptor was obtained from a woman between 40 and 50 years old in good health. Some clones in this sample may be carry-over from other donors' samples. Sequencing used PBMCs. The chain's CDR3 is CASSWRPTEAFF. The CDR3 DNA reads TGTGCCAGCAGTTGGAGGCCCACTGAAGCTTTCTTT.